Sequencing of this T cell receptor beta chain was carried out in a study of shared clonotypes between healthy human individuals. Study-wide results and caveats: Naive subsets generally exceeded memory subsets in estimated richness.

CD8 cells regarded as naive lacked CD45RO, were positively chosen for CCR7, and omitted terminally differentiated effector memory CD45RA+ cells. Remarks on this clone: The antigen remains unidentified.

Sequencing was performed with immunoSEQ multiplex PCR; in TCRdb, only in-frame clones are kept and a portion is missing. The sample consists of almost 700,000 clones, 92% of them appearing once. In germline, CDR1 is SGDLS, CDR2 YYNGEE. V gave up 3 bases and J gave up 2 bases, with 13 bases separating them. The CDR3 is 15 amino acids. V usage is TRBV9 and J usage is TRBJ2-3; D gene uncertain. Sequenced sample: naive CD8+ T cells sorted from blood. The receptor was isolated from a man aged 25 to 45 in good health. CDR3 region: CASSGGRSYTDTQYF. The CDR3 coding sequence is TGTGCCAGCAGCGGGGGAAGGAGCTACACAGATACGCAGTATTTT.